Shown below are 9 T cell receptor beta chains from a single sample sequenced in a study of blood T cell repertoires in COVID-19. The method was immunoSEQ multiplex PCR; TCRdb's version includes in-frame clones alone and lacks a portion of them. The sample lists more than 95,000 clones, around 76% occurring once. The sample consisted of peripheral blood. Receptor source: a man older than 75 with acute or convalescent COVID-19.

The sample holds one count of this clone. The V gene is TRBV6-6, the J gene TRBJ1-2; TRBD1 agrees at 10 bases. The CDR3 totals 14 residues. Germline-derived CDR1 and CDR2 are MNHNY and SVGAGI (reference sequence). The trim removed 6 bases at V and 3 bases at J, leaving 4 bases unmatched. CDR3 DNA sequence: TGTGCCAGCAGAACCGGACAGGGGGACTATGGCTACACCTTC. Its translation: CASRTGQGDYGYTF.

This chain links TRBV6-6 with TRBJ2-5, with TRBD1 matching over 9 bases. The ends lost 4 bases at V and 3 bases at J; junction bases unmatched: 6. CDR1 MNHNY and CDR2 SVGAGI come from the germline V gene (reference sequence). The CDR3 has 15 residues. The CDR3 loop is CASSSKGQGKETQYF. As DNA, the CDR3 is TGTGCCAGCAGTTCTAAAGGACAGGGGAAAGAGACCCAGTACTTC.

The DNA for the CDR3 is TGCGCCAGCATGGGGAACCAGGGTTTCTACGAGCAGTACTTC. Translation gives CASMGNQGFYEQYF. The genes are TRBV10-2 and TRBJ2-7; the D gene is possibly TRBD1 (5 bases). With 7 bases removed from V and 3 bases from J, the gap between germline ends came to 16 bases. The germline V gene encodes CDR1 WSHSY and CDR2 SAAADI. CDR3 length equals 14 residues.

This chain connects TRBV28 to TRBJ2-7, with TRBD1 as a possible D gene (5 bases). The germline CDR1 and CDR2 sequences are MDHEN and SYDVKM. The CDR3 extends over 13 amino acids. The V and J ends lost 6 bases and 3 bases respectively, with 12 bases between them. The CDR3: CASRNRNYYEQYF. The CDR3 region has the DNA TGTGCCAGCAGAAACAGGAACTACTACGAGCAGTACTTC.

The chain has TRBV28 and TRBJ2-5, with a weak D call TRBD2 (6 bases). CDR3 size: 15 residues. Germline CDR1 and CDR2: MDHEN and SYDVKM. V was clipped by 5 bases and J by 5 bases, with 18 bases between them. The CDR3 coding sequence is TGTGCCAGCAGTGGAGGGACCGGGTTGAGGGAGACCCAGTACTTC. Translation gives CASSGGTGLRETQYF.

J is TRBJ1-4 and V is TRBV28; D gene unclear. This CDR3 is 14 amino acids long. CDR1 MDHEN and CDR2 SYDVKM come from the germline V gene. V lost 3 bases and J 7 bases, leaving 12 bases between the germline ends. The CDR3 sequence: CASSFRGGGEKLFF. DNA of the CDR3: TGTGCCAGCAGTTTCCGAGGCGGCGGTGAAAAACTGTTTTTT.

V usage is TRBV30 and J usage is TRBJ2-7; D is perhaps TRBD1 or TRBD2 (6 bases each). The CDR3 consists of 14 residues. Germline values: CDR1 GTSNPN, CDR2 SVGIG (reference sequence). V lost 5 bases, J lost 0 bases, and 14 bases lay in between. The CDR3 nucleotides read TGTGCCTGGGGGGGGCAGCCAGCCTCCTACGAGCAGTACTTC. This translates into CAWGGQPASYEQYF. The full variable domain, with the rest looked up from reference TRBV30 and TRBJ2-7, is SQTIHQWPATLVQPVGSPLSLECTVEGTSNPNLYWYRQAAGRGLQLLFYSVGIGQISSEVPQNLSASRPQDRQFILSSKKLLLSDSGFYLCAWGGQPASYEQYFGPGTRLTVT.

CDR3 region: CASSLSPDRHSGNTIYF. In nucleotides, the CDR3 is TGTGCCAGCAGCTTATCCCCCGACAGACACTCTGGAAACACCATATATTTT. The rearrangement links TRBV7-9 to TRBJ1-3, with D possibly being TRBD1 (5 bases). V was shortened by 2 bases and J by 0 bases, with 14 bases between the two germline ends. Germline V gene sequence: CDR1 SEHNR, CDR2 FQNEAQ (reference sequence). CDR3 length: 17 amino acids. Full variable domain (missing parts from reference TRBV7-9 and TRBJ1-3): DTGVSQNPRHKITKRGQNVTFRCDPISEHNRLYWYRQTLGQGPEFLTYFQNEAQLEKSRLLSDRFSAERPKGSFSTLEIQRTEQGDSAMYLCASSLSPDRHSGNTIYFGEGSWLTVV.

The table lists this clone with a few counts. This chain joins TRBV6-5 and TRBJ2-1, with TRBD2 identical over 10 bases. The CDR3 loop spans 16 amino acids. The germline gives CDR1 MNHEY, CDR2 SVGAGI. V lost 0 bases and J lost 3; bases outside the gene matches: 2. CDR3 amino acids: CASSYSSSGGYNEQFF. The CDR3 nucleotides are TGTGCCAGCAGTTACTCCTCTAGCGGGGGCTACAATGAGCAGTTCTTC.